The T cell receptor (beta chain) described here comes from a study of control samples from healthy donors and cancer patients (dated by TCRdb to the early 2020s). Concerning this clone: The antigen this receptor binds is unknown. No qualities accompany the bases; no much larger clone lies one base away.

The CDR3 goes from the cysteine to the phenylalanine over 13 residues. Only CDR3 DNA remains: 39 bases, in frame from the first base. V is cut by 1 base and J by 6 bases, and the space between the germline ends is 7 bases. CDR1 and CDR2, per the germline V gene (reference sequence), are LGHDT and YNNKEL. The library relied on the immunoSEQ multiplex PCR assay. The source is immuneACCESS, and TCRdb retained only in-frame sequences with V and J called. Part of the clones is not carried over; for the studies checked, unresolved V genes explain less than half of this, and the remainder is unexplained. This sample comprises about 84,000 clones, 91% of them detected only once. Approximately 15% of the sample goes to the ten largest clones.

This sequence was found in a man in his fifties or sixties in good health. The sequencing sample was made of blood. This chain joins TRBV3-1 (or the pseudogene TRBV3-2) to TRBJ1-5, with the D gene not clear enough to name. The nucleotides read TGTGCCAGCAGCCAAGGGGAGGGTCAGCCCCAGCATTTT. Its translation reads: CASSQGEGQPQHF.